This TCR beta chain is drawn from a study of T-cell memory formation after mild COVID-19. The CDR3 sequence is 12 residues long. Trimming stripped 3 bases from V and 7 bases from J, with 9 bases between. One entry per CDR3 protein results from TCRdb running MiXCR on the 5' RACE reads. The sample yields around 80,000 distinct CDR3 sequences, around 13% seen once. The source material was PBMCs or a T cell subset sorted from them (not recorded which). The clonotype originates from a man younger than 30 who had mild COVID-19 (a few samples of this study predate the infection). Cell type and time point are not known. The chain carries TRBV12-3 or TRBV12-4 and TRBJ1-2; D gene uncertain. In DNA form, the CDR3 reads TGTGCCAGCAGTTTTACATATGGTGGCTACACCTTC. Residues: CASSFTYGGYTF.